A selection of T cell receptor beta chains follows, all from one sample in a study of shared clonotypes between healthy human individuals. Data came from immunoSEQ multiplex PCR; TCRdb stores just in-frame clones and leaves some out. The repertoire holds about 2 million clones, with roughly 95% as singletons. The sequencing input was naive CD8+ T cells sorted from blood. The receptors were gathered from a man younger than 35 in good health. Each CDR3 is given with its conserved first and last residue. A D gene is named only where the DNA matches it firmly. The size field is filled for only some rows; it gives once, few, many or a size class.

size,J,V,D,CDR3,DNA
.,TRBJ1-2,TRBV5-6,.,CASSFQGSYGYTF,TGTGCCAGCAGCTTCCAGGGAAGCTATGGCTACACCTTC
.,TRBJ2-3,TRBV7-8,.,CASSLARAPAWQYF,TGTGCCAGCAGCTTAGCGAGAGCCCCAGCATGGCAGTATTTT
.,TRBJ1-6,TRBV9,TRBD1,CASSPLQGGAYSPLHF,TGTGCCAGCAGTCCTTTGCAGGGGGGCGCATATTCACCCCTCCACTTT
.,TRBJ1-2,TRBV6-5,.,CASSASVGVWGYTF,TGTGCCAGCAGTGCGTCCGTTGGGGTCTGGGGCTACACCTTC
.,TRBJ2-5,TRBV4-3,TRBD2,CASSQDTSGRKQETQYF,TGCGCCAGCAGCCAGGACACTAGCGGGAGAAAACAAGAGACCCAGTACTTC
.,TRBJ2-2,TRBV19,.,CASSPGTVLTGELFF,TGTGCCAGTAGTCCCGGGACGGTCCTGACCGGGGAGCTGTTTTTT
.,TRBJ2-1,TRBV19,.,CATKGGAYNEQFF,TGTGCCACCAAAGGGGGGGCCTACAATGAGCAGTTCTTC
.,TRBJ2-5,TRBV6-1,.,CASSDYTGIRETQYF,TGTGCCAGCAGTGATTACACAGGGATTCGAGAGACCCAGTACTTC
.,TRBJ1-1,TRBV10-3,.,CAISESGKGAFF,TGTGCCATCAGTGAGTCGGGAAAAGGAGCTTTCTTT
once,TRBJ2-7,TRBV4-1,TRBD2,CASSQVILAGNYEQYF,TGCGCCAGCAGCCAAGTCATTCTAGCGGGGAACTACGAGCAGTACTTC
.,TRBJ2-7,TRBV9,.,CASSVGNGQPYEQYF,TGTGCCAGCAGCGTAGGCAATGGACAGCCCTACGAGCAGTACTTC
.,TRBJ1-4,TRBV7-9,.,CASSLGGTTNEKLFF,TGTGCCAGCAGCTTAGGGGGGACAACTAATGAAAAACTGTTTTTT
.,TRBJ2-7,TRBV6-5,.,CASSYYASGDEQYF,TGTGCCAGCAGTTACTATGCGTCCGGGGACGAGCAGTACTTC
.,TRBJ1-2,TRBV7-9,.,CASSHHGQEPNYGYTF,TGTGCCAGCAGCCATCACGGGCAGGAGCCTAACTATGGCTACACCTTC
.,TRBJ2-1,TRBV18,TRBD2,CASSPISGTEQFF,TGTGCCAGCTCACCAATCAGCGGGACTGAGCAGTTCTTC
.,TRBJ2-2,TRBV29-1,TRBD1,CSVQDRAGTGELFF,TGCAGCGTACAGGACAGGGCAGGCACCGGGGAGCTGTTTTTT
.,TRBJ2-7,TRBV9,.,CASSVAGTSSYEQYF,TGTGCCAGCAGCGTAGCTGGGACTTCCTCCTACGAGCAGTACTTC
.,TRBJ1-2,TRBV6-1,.,CASSEVPGQTDYGYTF,TGTGCCAGCAGTGAAGTCCCAGGACAGACGGACTATGGCTACACCTTC
.,TRBJ1-5,TRBV12-2,.,CASRQGPEGNQPQHF,TGTGCAAGTCGCCAGGGACCAGAGGGCAATCAGCCCCAGCATTTT
once,TRBJ1-5,TRBV27,.,CASSFGLGNQPQHF,TGTGCCAGCAGTTTCGGACTAGGCAATCAGCCCCAGCATTTT
.,TRBJ1-1,TRBV27,.,CASSPYSGGQGYTEAFF,TGTGCCAGCAGTCCGTACAGCGGGGGGCAGGGATACACTGAAGCTTTCTTT
.,TRBJ1-2,TRBV10-3,.,CAISVKQGENYGYTF,TGTGCCATCAGTGTAAAACAGGGCGAAAACTATGGCTACACCTTC
.,TRBJ1-1,TRBV4-1,.,CASSQDFAGEAFF,TGCGCCAGCAGCCAAGATTTCGCTGGGGAAGCTTTCTTT
.,TRBJ2-6,TRBV28,TRBD1,CASSYRDRGRVYGANVLTF,TGTGCCAGCAGTTACCGGGACAGGGGGCGCGTTTATGGGGCCAACGTCCTGACTTTC
once,TRBJ2-3,TRBV10-1,.,CASSPGPSPPITDTQYF,TGCGCCAGCTCCCCCGGTCCTTCGCCCCCTATCACAGATACGCAGTATTTT
.,TRBJ2-7,TRBV11-2,TRBD1,CASSLDRQGAYEQYF,TGTGCCAGCAGCTTAGATCGTCAGGGGGCCTACGAGCAGTACTTC
.,TRBJ2-7,TRBV7-6,.,CASSLAGVEQYF,TGTGCCAGCAGCTTAGCAGGGGTCGAGCAGTACTTC
once,TRBJ2-5,TRBV7-6,.,CASSSPFVGQETQYF,TGTGCCAGCAGCTCCCCTTTTGTGGGCCAAGAGACCCAGTACTTC
.,TRBJ2-3,TRBV10-3,.,CAITGSADTQYF,TGTGCCATCACAGGTTCGGCAGATACGCAGTATTTT
.,TRBJ2-7,TRBV5-6,.,CASSLGAGVNYEQYF,TGTGCCAGCAGCTTGGGGGCAGGGGTGAACTACGAGCAGTACTTC
once,TRBJ2-7,TRBV2,.,CASGRGEQYF,TGTGCCAGCGGAAGGGGCGAGCAGTACTTC
.,TRBJ2-3,TRBV27,.,CASSFRVPDTQYF,TGTGCCAGCAGTTTCCGGGTACCAGATACGCAGTATTTT
.,TRBJ2-3,TRBV25-1,TRBD2,CASSLAGDTQYF,TGTGCCAGCAGCCTAGCGGGTGATACGCAGTATTTT
.,TRBJ1-2,TRBV7-9,TRBD1,CASSSSLTGLNGYTF,TGTGCCAGCAGCTCCTCCTTGACAGGGCTCAATGGCTACACCTTC
.,TRBJ1-2,TRBV9,TRBD1,CASSAWDRDRYGYTF,TGTGCCAGCAGCGCATGGGACAGGGATCGCTATGGCTACACCTTC
.,TRBJ1-2,TRBV19,.,CASLWGDGYTF,TGTGCCAGCCTTTGGGGGGATGGCTACACCTTC
.,TRBJ2-7,TRBV2,.,CASSEITSYEQYF,TGTGCCAGCAGTGAAATAACATCCTACGAGCAGTACTTC
.,TRBJ1-1,TRBV5-6,.,CASSLVTGNTEAFF,TGTGCCAGCAGCTTGGTTACAGGGAACACTGAAGCTTTCTTT
.,TRBJ2-1,TRBV11-3,.,CASSLQGPSYNEQFF,TGTGCCAGCAGCTTACAGGGTCCCTCCTACAATGAGCAGTTCTTC
once,TRBJ2-1,TRBV7-9,.,CASSSHGGWGSEQFF,TGTGCCAGCAGCTCGCACGGGGGATGGGGGTCTGAGCAGTTCTTC
.,TRBJ1-2,TRBV7-8,TRBD1,CASSLVGTDLNYGYTF,TGTGCCAGCAGCTTAGTTGGGACAGACCTTAACTATGGCTACACCTTC
once,TRBJ1-2,TRBV4-3,.,CASSQDSTGSGYGYTF,TGCGCCAGCAGCCAAGATAGTACAGGGTCGGGGTATGGCTACACCTTC
few,TRBJ1-6,TRBV27,.,CASSPIGRGLDSPLHF,TGTGCCAGCAGTCCCATCGGGAGGGGGTTAGATTCACCCCTCCACTTT
.,TRBJ2-7,TRBV10-2,.,CASIGTVSYEQYF,TGCGCCAGCATCGGGACGGTTTCCTACGAGCAGTACTTC
.,TRBJ1-2,TRBV27,TRBD1,CASSWGSSGTGNYGYTF,TGTGCCAGCAGCTGGGGGAGCTCCGGGACAGGGAACTATGGCTACACCTTC
.,TRBJ2-2,TRBV10-2,.,CASRPSNTGELFF,TGCGCCAGCAGGCCCAGTAACACCGGGGAGCTGTTTTTT
.,TRBJ2-7,TRBV29-1,TRBD1,CSVEDRSRYGTGDVYEQYF,TGCAGCGTTGAAGATCGAAGTCGATACGGGACAGGGGACGTGTACGAGCAGTACTTC
.,TRBJ1-1,TRBV6-6,.,CASSYGMNTEAFF,TGTGCCAGCAGTTATGGGATGAACACTGAAGCTTTCTTT
once,TRBJ2-7,TRBV6-1,.,CASSGTSSYEQYF,TGTGCCAGCAGTGGAACAAGCTCCTACGAGCAGTACTTC
.,TRBJ2-5,TRBV4-3,.,CASSQELSPYQETQYF,TGCGCCAGCAGCCAAGAGCTGTCTCCGTACCAAGAGACCCAGTACTTC